This T cell receptor beta chain was identified in a study of graft-versus-host responses after intestinal transplantation. Looking at the study overall: Every recipient had anti-thymocyte globulin induction and around three years of tacrolimus plus steroids.

This clone was counted only a few times. Findings and limits, study-wide: GvH clonotypes were identified within recipient marrow, with a subset emerging first in ileum or blood.

Sequenced by immunoSEQ multiplex PCR; TCRdb stores in-frame clones only, minus some. The top ten clones hold just over 2% of a sample with 8,000 or so clones, less than 35% of them seen once. Each mixed lymphocyte reaction held around 200,000 CFSE-labeled responders and around 200,000 irradiated violet-dye-labeled stimulators. Upon completion of the reaction, proliferating CFSE-low responders, both CD3+CD4+ and CD3+CD8+, were sorted. Sequenced here: alloreactive CD8+ T cells from a mixed lymphocyte reaction culture, sampled before intestinal transplant. Subset meaning: CFSE-low proliferating T cells sorted from roughly six-day pre-transplant mixed lymphocyte reaction (GvH or HvG direction). The sequence was obtained from a human patient who received an intestinal transplant.

This CDR3 reads CASSYSQTYEQYF. The CDR3 DNA follows: TGTGCCAGCAGTTACTCACAGACCTACGAGCAGTACTTC. V usage is TRBV6-6 and J usage is TRBJ2-7; D call uncertain. Per germline, CDR1 MNHNY and CDR2 SVGAGI (reference sequence). Trimming took 0 bases from V and 2 from J, leaving 5 bases between them. This CDR3 spans 13 amino acids.